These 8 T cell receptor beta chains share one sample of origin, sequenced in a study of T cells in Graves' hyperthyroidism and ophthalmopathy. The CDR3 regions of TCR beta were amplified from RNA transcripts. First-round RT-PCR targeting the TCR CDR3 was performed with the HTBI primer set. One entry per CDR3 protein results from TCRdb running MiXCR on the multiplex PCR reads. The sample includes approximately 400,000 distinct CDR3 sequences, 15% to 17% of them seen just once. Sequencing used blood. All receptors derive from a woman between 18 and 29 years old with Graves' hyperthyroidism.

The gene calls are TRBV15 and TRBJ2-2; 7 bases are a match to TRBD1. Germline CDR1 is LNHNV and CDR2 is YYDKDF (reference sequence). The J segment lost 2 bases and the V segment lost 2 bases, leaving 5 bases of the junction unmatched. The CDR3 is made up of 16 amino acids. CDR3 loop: CATSRSGTVNTGELFF. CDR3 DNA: TGTGCCACCAGCAGATCCGGGACAGTAAACACCGGGGAGCTGTTTTTT.

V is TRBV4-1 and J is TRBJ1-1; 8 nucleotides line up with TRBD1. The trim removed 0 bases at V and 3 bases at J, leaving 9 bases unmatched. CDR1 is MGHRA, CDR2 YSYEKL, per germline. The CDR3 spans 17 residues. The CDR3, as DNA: TGCGCCAGCAGCCAAGATCCGGCAGGGGGCTTGGACACTGAAGCTTTCTTT. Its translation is CASSQDPAGGLDTEAFF.

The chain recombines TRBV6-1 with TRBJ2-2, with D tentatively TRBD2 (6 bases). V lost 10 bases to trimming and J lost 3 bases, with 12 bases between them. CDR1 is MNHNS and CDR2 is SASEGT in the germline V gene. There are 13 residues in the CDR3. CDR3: CAISRDYTGELFF. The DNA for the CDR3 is TGTGCCATTTCCCGGGACTACACCGGGGAGCTGTTTTTT.

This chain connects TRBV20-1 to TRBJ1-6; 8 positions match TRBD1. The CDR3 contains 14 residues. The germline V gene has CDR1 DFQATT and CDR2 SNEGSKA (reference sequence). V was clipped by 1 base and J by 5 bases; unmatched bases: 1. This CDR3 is CSARGDRNNSPLHF. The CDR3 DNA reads TGCAGTGCTAGAGGGGACAGGAATAATTCACCCCTCCACTTT.

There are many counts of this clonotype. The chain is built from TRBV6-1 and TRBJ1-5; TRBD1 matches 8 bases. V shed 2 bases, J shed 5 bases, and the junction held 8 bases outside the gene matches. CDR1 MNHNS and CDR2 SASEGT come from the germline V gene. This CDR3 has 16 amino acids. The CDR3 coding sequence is TGTGCCAGCAGTGAAAACCCCGGGACAGGATATCAGCCCCAGCATTTT. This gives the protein CASSENPGTGYQPQHF.

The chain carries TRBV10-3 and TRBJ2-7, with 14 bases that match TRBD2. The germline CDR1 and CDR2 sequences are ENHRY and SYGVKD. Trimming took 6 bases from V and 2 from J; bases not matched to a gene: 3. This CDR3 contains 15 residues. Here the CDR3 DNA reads TGTGCCATCAGGGTGACTAGCGGGGGGGCCTACGAGCAGTACTTC. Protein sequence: CAIRVTSGGAYEQYF.

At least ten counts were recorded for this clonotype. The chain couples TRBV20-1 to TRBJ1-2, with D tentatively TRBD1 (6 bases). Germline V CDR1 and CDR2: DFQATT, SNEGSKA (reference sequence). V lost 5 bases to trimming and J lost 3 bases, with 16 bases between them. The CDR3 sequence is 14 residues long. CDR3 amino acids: CSADVLDRYYGYTF. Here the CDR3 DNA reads TGCAGTGCTGACGTCTTGGACAGATACTATGGCTACACCTTC.

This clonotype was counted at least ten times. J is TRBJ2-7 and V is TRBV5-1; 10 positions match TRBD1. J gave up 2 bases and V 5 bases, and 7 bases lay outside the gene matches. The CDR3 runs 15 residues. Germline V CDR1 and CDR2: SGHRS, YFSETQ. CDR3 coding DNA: TGCGCCAGCAGGCCCGGGACAGGGGATACCTACGAGCAGTACTTC. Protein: CASRPGTGDTYEQYF.